The 2 T cell receptor beta chains reported below all come from one sample, sequenced in a study of T cells expressing NK-cell markers. One entry per CDR3 protein, without DNA, is what TCRdb gives after re-calling the 5' RACE reads. The table counts about 460,000 distinct CDR3 sequences; around 1.4% lies in the top ten. Sequencing was performed on blood T cells: a sorted CD56 or NKG2C T cell subset, CD4+ or CD8+ T cells, or bulk PBMC T cells (not recorded which). Receptors were obtained from a woman aged 45-65 years in good health.

The chain uses TRBV20-1 and TRBJ1-5; absent DNA, TCRdb's TRBD1 call cannot be checked. The V gene's germline CDR1 is DFQATT and CDR2 SNEGSKA (reference sequence). The CDR3 runs to 17 residues. The CDR3 reads CSARDFRAGQANQPQHF.

V and J are TRBV19 and TRBJ2-1; no DNA is available, so the TRBD2 call from TCRdb remains unchecked. The germline V gene has CDR1 LNHDA and CDR2 SQIVND (reference sequence). The CDR3 is 15 residues long. The CDR3 reads CASSIDGLGYNEQFF.